The present T cell receptor (beta chain) was sequenced within a study of pediatric ulcerative colitis. Here immunoSEQ multiplex PCR was the method, and the copy in TCRdb shows in-frame clones only, minus some. The sample gives about 64,000 clones, just over 75% of which show up once; 5% to 5.5% is in the top ten. Germline loops: CDR1 LNHDA, CDR2 SQIVND (reference sequence). The CDR3 totals 15 residues. V was cut by 1 base and J by 3 bases, with 9 bases left in between. The V call is TRBV19, the J call TRBJ2-2, with D hard to call. The receptor's source is a boy between 10 and 17 years old with moderate ulcerative colitis. What was sequenced was blood. CDR3 nucleotides: TGTGCCAGTAGTATAGGCAGGACGTACACCGGGGAGCTGTTTTTT. This translates into CASSIGRTYTGELFF.